The TCR beta chain described here comes from a study of tumor and adjacent non-tumor tissue in lung cancer. Study context: On average, productive TCRbeta reads reached some 4.4 million per sample.

The library came from three nested PCR rounds adapted from ARM-PCR protocols. TCRdb ran MiXCR on the multiplex PCR reads and lists one entry per CDR3 protein. The table lists some 100,000 distinct CDR3 sequences, 50% to 70% of them singletons. General study findings and limits: Top 100 clones took a larger repertoire share in normal lung.

To note about this clonotype: Its specificity is not known.

The template was RNA from unsorted bulk tissue. Distant lung tissue was collected more than 3 cm away from the tumor edge. Trimming removed 0 bases at V and 2 bases at J, with 10 bases between. Germline V gives CDR1 MNHEY, CDR2 SVGAGI. CDR3 size: 15 residues. Sequencing was carried out using distant non-tumor lung tissue. The origin of this receptor is a man younger than 45 with non-small cell lung cancer. The chain joins TRBV6-5 to TRBJ1-1; D possibly corresponds to TRBD1 (6 bases). The CDR3 region is CASSYSQGTNTEAFF. The CDR3 DNA sequence: TGTGCCAGCAGTTACTCCCAGGGGACAAACACTGAAGCTTTCTTT.